This record concerns one TCR beta chain sequence. This sample stems from a study of technical replicates of blood from several donors. Assay: immunoSEQ multiplex PCR; the TCRdb copy retains only in-frame clones and omits some. The table includes some 82,000 clones, about 97% detected once. Germline lookup yields CDR1 MNHEY and CDR2 SVGAGI. Trimming stripped 8 bases from V and 7 bases from J, with 18 bases between. The CDR3 totals 14 residues. The receptor's source is a human donor in good health. The chain combines TRBV6-5 with TRBJ1-5; D is undetermined. The specimen sequenced was T cells isolated from PBMCs. The DNA for the CDR3 is TGTGCCAGCGCTGAATTAGCTGGGAGGCAGCCCCAGCATTTT. It translates to CASAELAGRQPQHF.